This T cell receptor (beta chain) appears in the sequencing data of a study of blood T cell repertoires in COVID-19. The assay was immunoSEQ multiplex PCR, and TCRdb's table has in-frame clones only and misses some. Of about 330,000 clones in the sample, around 87% were seen once. Those enrolled, adults aged about 18 to 95 years, came from under 25 US areas. This CDR3 has 13 amino acids. Between the trimmed V and J ends, which lost 7 bases and 0 bases, there was a span of 8 bases. Per germline, CDR1 LNHDA and CDR2 SQIVND (reference sequence). Sequencing used PBMCs or T cells enriched from blood (not recorded which). This TCR was sampled from a woman between 25 and 40 years old who had recovered from COVID-19. The rearrangement joins TRBV19 to TRBJ2-3, with D uncertain. CDR3 in DNA: TGTGCCAGTATTTCCGCGAGCACAGATACGCAGTATTTT. This encodes CASISASTDTQYF.